These 14 T cell receptor beta chains were all obtained from the same sample, sequenced in a study of CD8 T cells in ankylosing spondylitis. MiXCR, run by TCRdb on the 5' RACE reads, gives a single entry per CDR3 protein. The sample carries 110,000 to 150,000 distinct CDR3 sequences, roughly 8.4% recorded once. Sequencing was done on a sample of synovial fluid, either unsorted or a sorted T cell fraction (not recorded which). These receptors were obtained from a male donor with ankylosing spondylitis.

This clonotype has only a few counts. V usage is TRBV5-1 and J usage is TRBJ1-1; TRBD1 agrees at 10 bases. CDR1 SGHRS and CDR2 YFSETQ come from the germline V gene. CDR3 length equals 17 residues. V lost 0 bases to trimming and J lost 4 bases; unmatched junction nucleotides: 9. The CDR3 bases are TGCGCCAGCAGCTTGGCCGGGACAGGGGAAGGAGGCACTGAAGCTTTCTTT. Translation: CASSLAGTGEGGTEAFF.

This clonotype was observed many times. The chain links TRBV10-3 to TRBJ1-1, with a weak D call TRBD1 (5 bases). The CDR3 totals 18 residues. The ends were cut back, 6 bases at V and 4 bases at J, with 27 bases in the middle. Germline-derived CDR1 and CDR2 are ENHRY and SYGVKD. The CDR3 DNA sequence: TGTGCCATCAGCGCCCTTACCGGGACCCAAGATCCATTCACTGAAGCTTTCTTT. Its protein is CAISALTGTQDPFTEAFF.

This rearrangement joins TRBV5-4 to TRBJ2-7; possibly TRBD1 for D (5 bases). The V end lost 0 bases, the J end lost 4 bases, and 14 bases lay between the germline ends. Germline CDR1 SGHNT, CDR2 YYREEE (reference sequence). CDR3 length equals 15 residues. The CDR3 sequence: CASSLGVGKGYEQYF. The CDR3 nucleotides read TGTGCCAGCAGCTTGGGTGTCGGAAAGGGGTACGAGCAGTACTTC.

In its sample, this clonotype was seen many times. In nucleotides, the CDR3 is TGTGCCAGCAGCCAGAGGGACAGGGGGCCGGAGACCCAGTACTTC. Translation gives CASSQRDRGPETQYF. V gene TRBV3-1 combines with J gene TRBJ2-5; the match to TRBD1 covers 12 bases. This CDR3 comprises 15 residues. Losses at the gene ends were 3 bases for V and 5 bases for J; bases not matched to a gene: 4. CDR1 is LGHDT and CDR2 is YNNKEL in the germline V gene (reference sequence).

The rearrangement uses TRBV5-1 and TRBJ1-1, with D maybe TRBD1 (6 bases). The CDR3 runs 14 residues. Germline CDR1 and CDR2: SGHRS and YFSETQ. Trimming shortened V by 3 bases and J by 0 bases, and 9 bases separated the two germline ends. The CDR3 coding sequence is TGCGCCAGCAGCTCGGGACAAGTGAACACTGAAGCTTTCTTT. Translated, it gives CASSSGQVNTEAFF.

Details on this clonotype: A much larger clone differs from this one at a single base, so this may be a read error. The chain uses TRBV20-1 and TRBJ2-7; possible D gene TRBD1, 5 bases. Per the germline V gene, CDR1 is DFQATT and CDR2 is SNEGSKA (reference sequence). The length of the CDR3 is 12 residues. The germline V and J ends were trimmed by 5 bases and 3 bases, with 11 bases remaining between them. For the CDR3, the DNA is TGCAGTGCTGCGGAAAGGGGCTACGAGCAGTACTTC. Its protein is CSAAERGYEQYF.

The chain employs TRBV9 and TRBJ1-2, with 11 bases aligning to TRBD1. CDR3 length: 15 amino acids. Looked up from germline, CDR1 is SGDLS and CDR2 is YYNGEE. Losses at the gene ends were 4 bases for V and 6 bases for J; bases not matched to a gene: 8. The DNA of the CDR3 is TGTGCCAGCAGCTCCTCGGGACAGGGGGAACATGGCTACACCTTC. It encodes CASSSSGQGEHGYTF.

This clonotype was observed a handful of times. The rearrangement links TRBV5-1 to TRBJ2-1, with 9 bases identical to TRBD1. The V and J ends lost 0 bases and 3 bases, in that order; junction bases with no gene match: 4. This CDR3 has 16 residues. Germline V CDR1 and CDR2: SGHRS, YFSETQ. The CDR3: CASSLAGTGYYNEQFF. The CDR3, as DNA: TGCGCCAGCAGCTTGGCCGGGACAGGGTACTACAATGAGCAGTTCTTC.

This clonotype was counted ten times or more. The chain employs TRBV10-3 and TRBJ1-4; tentative D call: TRBD1 (5 bases). There are 13 residues in the CDR3. V was cut by 10 bases and J by 7 bases, with 16 bases left in between. CDR1 and CDR2 (germline): ENHRY, SYGVKD. This CDR3 reads CATAGGVGEKLFF. The CDR3, as DNA: TGTGCCACTGCGGGGGGGGTGGGTGAAAAACTGTTTTTT.

This clonotype has only a few counts. DNA of the CDR3: TGTGCCAGCAGTTTATTAGAGGGATTTAGGCAGTACTTC. This translates into CASSLLEGFRQYF. The rearrangement joins TRBV28 to TRBJ2-7; TRBD2 is a possible D gene (5 bases). The CDR3 covers 13 residues. Germline V gene lookup returns CDR1 MDHEN and CDR2 SYDVKM. Trimming shortened V by 1 base and J by 9 bases, and 13 bases separated the two germline ends.

This chain links TRBV5-1 with TRBJ2-2, with 7 bases that match TRBD1. The CDR3 consists of 18 residues. Trimming took 2 bases from V and 3 from J; bases not matched to a gene: 13. Germline CDR1 SGHRS, CDR2 YFSETQ. The CDR3 nucleotides read TGCGCCAGCAGCTTCCCTGGCCAGGGGGTATGGGACACCGGGGAGCTGTTTTTT. Protein product: CASSFPGQGVWDTGELFF. Based on the CDR3 plus reference TRBV5-1 and TRBJ2-2, the full variable domain is KAGVTQTPRYLIKTRGQQVTLSCSPISGHRSVSWYQQTPGQGLQFLFEYFSETQRNKGNFPGRFSGRQFSNSRSEMNVSTLELGDSALYLCASSFPGQGVWDTGELFFGEGSRLTVL.

This clonotype was seen ten or more times. The chain joins TRBV5-4 to TRBJ1-2; no definite D call. The V and J ends lost 0 bases and 8 bases respectively, with 17 bases between them. The CDR3 loop spans 15 amino acids. Germline V gene lookup returns CDR1 SGHNT and CDR2 YYREEE (reference sequence). The CDR3 region has the DNA TGTGCCAGCAGCTTGGACAGTTCCTCCTCGGGGGGCTACACCTTC. It translates to CASSLDSSSSGGYTF.

This clonotype was detected ten times or more. This chain uses TRBV29-1 with TRBJ2-5, with 9 positions matching TRBD1. Trimming removed 8 bases from V and 1 base from J; junction bases left unmatched: 8. CDR1 and CDR2 from the germline V gene are SQVTM and ANQGSEA. The CDR3 runs 14 residues. CDR3 sequence reads: CSITGGASQETQYF. The CDR3, as DNA: TGCAGCATTACAGGGGGCGCGTCCCAAGAGACCCAGTACTTC.

This clonotype has only a few counts. The chain combines TRBV20-1 with TRBJ2-1, with 9 bases matching TRBD2. The germline CDR1 and CDR2 sequences are DFQATT and SNEGSKA (reference sequence). The V segment lost 6 bases and the J segment 7 bases; nucleotides outside the gene matches: 25. The CDR3 consists of 19 residues. The CDR3 region has the DNA TGCAGTGCGAGGCATGCTTGGGGGCGCGGGCGGGAGGGCGCGAATGAGCAGTTCTTC. Protein: CSARHAWGRGREGANEQFF.